The clone carrying this TCR beta chain was picked up a small number of times. No antigen is known for it. This entry belongs to a study of T cells in Graves' hyperthyroidism and ophthalmopathy. The CDR3 sequence is 15 residues long. V was pared by 4 bases and J by 5 bases, with 16 bases between. Germline CDR1 and CDR2: KGHDR and SFDVKD. Broader study findings: The blood repertoire included most of the expanded thyroid clonotypes above 0.001.

Diagnoses used clinical symptoms, serum thyroxine and TRAb, thyroid ultrasound and orbital computed tomography. Isolation of PBMCs was performed on about 10 ml fresh peripheral blood. RNA transcripts were the template for amplifying TCR beta CDR3 regions. The HTBI set primed first-round TCR CDR3 RT-PCR. From the multiplex PCR reads, TCRdb called clonotypes with MiXCR, one entry per CDR3 protein. Among some 560,000 distinct CDR3 sequences listed, around a sixth were seen once. The rearrangement uses TRBV24-1 and TRBJ2-5; perhaps TRBD2 as D (6 bases). The sequenced material came from blood. The receptor comes from a woman aged 25 to 39 with Graves' hyperthyroidism. CDR3 residues: CATSDSSALGETQYF. The CDR3, as DNA: TGTGCCACCAGTGACTCTAGCGCCCTGGGGGAGACCCAGTACTTC.